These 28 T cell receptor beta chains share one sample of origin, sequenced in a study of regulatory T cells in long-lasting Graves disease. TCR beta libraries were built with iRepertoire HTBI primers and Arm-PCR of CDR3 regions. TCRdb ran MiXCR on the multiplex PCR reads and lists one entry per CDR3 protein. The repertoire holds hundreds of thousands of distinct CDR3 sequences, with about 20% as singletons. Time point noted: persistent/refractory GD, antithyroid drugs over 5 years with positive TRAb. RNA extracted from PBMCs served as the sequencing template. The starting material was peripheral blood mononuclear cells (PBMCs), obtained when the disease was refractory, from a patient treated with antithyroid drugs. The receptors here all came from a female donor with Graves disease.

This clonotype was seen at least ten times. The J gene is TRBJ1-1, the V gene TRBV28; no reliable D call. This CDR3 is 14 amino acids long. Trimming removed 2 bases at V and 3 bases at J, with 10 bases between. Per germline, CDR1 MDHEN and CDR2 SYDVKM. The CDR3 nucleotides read TGTGCCAGCAGTTTACAGATCGGAGACACTGAAGCTTTCTTT. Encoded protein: CASSLQIGDTEAFF. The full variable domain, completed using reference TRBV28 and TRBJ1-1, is DVKVTQSSRYLVKRTGEKVFLECVQDMDHENMFWYRQDPGLGLRLIYFSYDVKMKEKGDIPEGYSVSREKKERFSLILESASTNQTSMYLCASSLQIGDTEAFFGQGTRLTVV.

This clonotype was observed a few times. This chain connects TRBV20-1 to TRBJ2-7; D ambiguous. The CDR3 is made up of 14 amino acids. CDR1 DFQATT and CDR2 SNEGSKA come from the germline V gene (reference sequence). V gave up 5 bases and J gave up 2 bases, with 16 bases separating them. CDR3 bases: TGCAGTGCTGGTCATCCCGGAAATCCCTACGAGCAGTACTTC. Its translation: CSAGHPGNPYEQYF.

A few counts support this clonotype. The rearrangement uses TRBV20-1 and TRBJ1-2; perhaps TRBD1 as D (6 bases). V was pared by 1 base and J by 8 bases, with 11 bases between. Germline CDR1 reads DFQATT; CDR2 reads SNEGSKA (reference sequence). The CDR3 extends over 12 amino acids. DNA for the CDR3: TGCAGTGCTAGAGGGCACAGGGACGGCTACACCTTC. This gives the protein CSARGHRDGYTF.

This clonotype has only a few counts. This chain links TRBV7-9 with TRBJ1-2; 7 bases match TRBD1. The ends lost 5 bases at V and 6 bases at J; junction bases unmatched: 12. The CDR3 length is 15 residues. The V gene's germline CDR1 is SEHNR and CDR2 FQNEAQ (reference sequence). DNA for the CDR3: TGTGCCAGCAGCCCTCACAGGGGAGGAAGGAATGGCTACACCTTC. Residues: CASSPHRGGRNGYTF.

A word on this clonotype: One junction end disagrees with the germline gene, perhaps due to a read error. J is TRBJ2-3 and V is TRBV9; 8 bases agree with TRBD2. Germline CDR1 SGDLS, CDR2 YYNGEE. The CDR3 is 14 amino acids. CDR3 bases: TGTGCCAGCAGCGGGACTAGCAGCACAAATACGCAGTATTTT. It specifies CASSGTSSTNTQYF. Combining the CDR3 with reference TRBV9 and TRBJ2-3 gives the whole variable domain DSGVTQTPKHLITATGQRVTLRCSPRSGDLSVYWYQQSLDQGLQFLIQYYNGEERAKGNILERFSAQQFPDLHSELNLSSLELGDSALYFCASSGTSSTNTQYFGPGTRLTVL.

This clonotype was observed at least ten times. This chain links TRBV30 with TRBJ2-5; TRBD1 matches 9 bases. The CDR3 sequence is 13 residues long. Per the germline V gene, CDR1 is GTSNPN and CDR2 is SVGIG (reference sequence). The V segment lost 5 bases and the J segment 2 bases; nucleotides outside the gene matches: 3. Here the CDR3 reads CAWGTGLQETQYF. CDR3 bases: TGTGCCTGGGGGACAGGGCTACAAGAGACCCAGTACTTC.

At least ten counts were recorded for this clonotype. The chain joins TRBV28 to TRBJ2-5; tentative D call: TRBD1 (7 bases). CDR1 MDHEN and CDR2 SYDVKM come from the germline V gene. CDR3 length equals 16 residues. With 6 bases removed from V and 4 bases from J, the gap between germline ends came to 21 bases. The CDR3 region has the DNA TGTGCCAGCAGCCGAAGGGGGCTAGCGATCAGAGAGACCCAGTACTTC. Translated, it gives CASSRRGLAIRETQYF.

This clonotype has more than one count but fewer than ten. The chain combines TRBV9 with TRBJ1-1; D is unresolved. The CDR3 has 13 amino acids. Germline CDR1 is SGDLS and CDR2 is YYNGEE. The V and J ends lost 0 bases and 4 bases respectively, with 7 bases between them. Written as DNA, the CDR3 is TGTGCCAGCAGCGTAGAGGAGGGCACTGAAGCTTTCTTT. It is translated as CASSVEEGTEAFF.

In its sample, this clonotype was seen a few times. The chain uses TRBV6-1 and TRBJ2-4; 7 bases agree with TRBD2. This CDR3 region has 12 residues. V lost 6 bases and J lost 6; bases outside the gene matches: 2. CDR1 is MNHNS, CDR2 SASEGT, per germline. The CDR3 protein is CASSASGNIQYF. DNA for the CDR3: TGTGCCAGCAGCGCTAGCGGAAACATTCAGTACTTC.

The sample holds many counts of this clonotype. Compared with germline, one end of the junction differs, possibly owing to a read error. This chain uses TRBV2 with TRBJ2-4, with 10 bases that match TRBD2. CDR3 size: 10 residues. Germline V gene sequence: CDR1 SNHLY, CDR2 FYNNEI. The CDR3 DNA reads TGTGCCAGTGGAGGGACTAGCGTTCACTTC. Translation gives CASGGTSVHF.

The DNA for the CDR3 is TGTGCCTCCTCGTCGCATCGTACTAACTATGGCTACACCTTC. Translated: CASSSHRTNYGYTF. The V and J genes are TRBV24-1 and TRBJ1-2, with unresolved D. Germline assignment: CDR1 KGHDR and CDR2 SFDVKD. V dropped 12 bases and J dropped 0 bases, with 16 bases sitting between them. CDR3 size: 14 residues.

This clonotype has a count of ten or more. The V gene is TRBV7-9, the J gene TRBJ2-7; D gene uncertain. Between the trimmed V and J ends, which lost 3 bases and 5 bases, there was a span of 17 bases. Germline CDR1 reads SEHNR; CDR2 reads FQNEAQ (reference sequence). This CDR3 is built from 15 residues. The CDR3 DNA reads TGTGCCAGCAGCTTCGGACCCGCTTTAGGCCACGAGCAGTACTTC. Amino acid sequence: CASSFGPALGHEQYF.

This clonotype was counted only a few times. The CDR3 bases are TGTGCCAGCAGACCGGGCAGGATGGGAGGTTTTCGGGAGCTGTTTTTT. It yields the protein CASRPGRMGGFRELFF. The chain couples TRBV6-1 to TRBJ2-2; tentative D call: TRBD2 (6 bases). Germline assignment: CDR1 MNHNS and CDR2 SASEGT. The germline V and J ends were trimmed by 6 bases and 9 bases, with 23 bases remaining between them. The CDR3 runs 16 residues.

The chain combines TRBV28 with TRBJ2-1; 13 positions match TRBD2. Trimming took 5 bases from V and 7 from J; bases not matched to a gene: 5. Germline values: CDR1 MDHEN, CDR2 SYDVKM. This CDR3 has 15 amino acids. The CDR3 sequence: CASSDGTSGINEQFF. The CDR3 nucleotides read TGTGCCAGCAGTGACGGGACTAGCGGGATAAATGAGCAGTTCTTC. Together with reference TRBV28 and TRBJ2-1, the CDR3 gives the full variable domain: DVKVTQSSRYLVKRTGEKVFLECVQDMDHENMFWYRQDPGLGLRLIYFSYDVKMKEKGDIPEGYSVSREKKERFSLILESASTNQTSMYLCASSDGTSGINEQFFGPGTRLTVL.

Here the CDR3 DNA reads TGTGCCAGCAGTTCTATCAGGGCGTACCAAGAGACCCAGTACTTC. Its translation: CASSSIRAYQETQYF. V is TRBV6-4 and J is TRBJ2-5; D might be TRBD1 (5 bases). Trimming removed 5 bases from V and 0 bases from J, with 13 bases in between. This CDR3 spans 15 amino acids. Germline loops: CDR1 MRHNA, CDR2 SNTAGT.

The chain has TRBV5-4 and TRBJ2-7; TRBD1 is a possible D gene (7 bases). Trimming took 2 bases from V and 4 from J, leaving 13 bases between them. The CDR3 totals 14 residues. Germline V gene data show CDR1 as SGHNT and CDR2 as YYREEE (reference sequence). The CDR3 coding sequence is TGTGCCAGCAGCTTCGGCAGGGGGGAATACGAGCAGTACTTC. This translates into CASSFGRGEYEQYF.

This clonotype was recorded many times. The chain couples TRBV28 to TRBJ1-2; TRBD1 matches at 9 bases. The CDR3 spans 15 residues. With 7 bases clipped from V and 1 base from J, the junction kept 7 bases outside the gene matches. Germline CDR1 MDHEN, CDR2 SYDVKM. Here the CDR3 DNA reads TGTGCCAGCAAGAGACAGGGGGATTTTAACTATGGCTACACCTTC. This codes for CASKRQGDFNYGYTF.

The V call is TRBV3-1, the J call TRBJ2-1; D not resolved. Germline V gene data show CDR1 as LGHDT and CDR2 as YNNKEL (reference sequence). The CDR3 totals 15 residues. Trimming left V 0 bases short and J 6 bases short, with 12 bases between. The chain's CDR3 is CASSQDTGWLNEQFF. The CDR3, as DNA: TGTGCCAGCAGCCAAGATACTGGTTGGCTCAATGAGCAGTTCTTC.

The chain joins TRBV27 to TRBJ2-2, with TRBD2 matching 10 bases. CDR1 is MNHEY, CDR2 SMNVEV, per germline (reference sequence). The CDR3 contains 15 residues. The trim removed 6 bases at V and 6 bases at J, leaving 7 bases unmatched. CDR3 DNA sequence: TGTGCCAGCAGCTACAGCGGGAGGGGGGCCGGGGAGCTGTTTTTT. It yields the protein CASSYSGRGAGELFF.

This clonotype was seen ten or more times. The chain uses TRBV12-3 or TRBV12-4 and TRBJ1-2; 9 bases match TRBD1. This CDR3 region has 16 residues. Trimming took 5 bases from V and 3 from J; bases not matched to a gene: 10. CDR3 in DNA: TGTGCCAGCAGTCTGGGACAGGGAGGGAGTTACTATGGCTACACCTTC. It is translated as CASSLGQGGSYYGYTF.

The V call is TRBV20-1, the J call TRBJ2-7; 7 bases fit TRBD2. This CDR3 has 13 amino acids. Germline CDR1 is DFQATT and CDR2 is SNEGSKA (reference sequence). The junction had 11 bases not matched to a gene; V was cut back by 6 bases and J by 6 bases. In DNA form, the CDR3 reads TGCAGTGCAAGGCGGGGGTTGGCCTCCGAGCAGTACTTC. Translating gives CSARRGLASEQYF.

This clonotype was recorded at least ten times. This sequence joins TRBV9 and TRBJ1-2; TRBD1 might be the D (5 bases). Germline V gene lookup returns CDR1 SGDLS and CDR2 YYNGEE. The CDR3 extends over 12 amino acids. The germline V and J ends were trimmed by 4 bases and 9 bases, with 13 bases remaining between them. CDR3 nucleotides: TGTGCCAGCAGCCCGCAGGGTTTTCGCTACACCTTC. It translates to CASSPQGFRYTF.

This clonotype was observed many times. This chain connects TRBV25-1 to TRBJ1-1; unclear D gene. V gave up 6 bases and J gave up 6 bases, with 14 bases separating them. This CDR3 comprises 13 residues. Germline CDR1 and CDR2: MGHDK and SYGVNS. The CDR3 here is CASSWGGVSEAFF. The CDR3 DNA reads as TGTGCCAGCAGCTGGGGAGGCGTCTCTGAAGCTTTCTTT.

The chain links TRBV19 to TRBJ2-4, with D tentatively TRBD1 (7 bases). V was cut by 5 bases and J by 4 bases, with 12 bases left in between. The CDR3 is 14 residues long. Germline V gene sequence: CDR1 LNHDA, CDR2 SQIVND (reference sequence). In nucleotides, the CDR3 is TGTGCCAGTAGTCATGCAGGGGGGAAAAACATTCAGTACTTC. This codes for CASSHAGGKNIQYF.

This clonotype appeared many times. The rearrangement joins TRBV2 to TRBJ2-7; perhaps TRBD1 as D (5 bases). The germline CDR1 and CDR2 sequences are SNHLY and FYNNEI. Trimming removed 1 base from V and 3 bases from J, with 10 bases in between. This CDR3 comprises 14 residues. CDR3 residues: CASSEGRTNYEQYF. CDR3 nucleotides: TGTGCCAGCAGTGAAGGAAGGACAAACTACGAGCAGTACTTC.

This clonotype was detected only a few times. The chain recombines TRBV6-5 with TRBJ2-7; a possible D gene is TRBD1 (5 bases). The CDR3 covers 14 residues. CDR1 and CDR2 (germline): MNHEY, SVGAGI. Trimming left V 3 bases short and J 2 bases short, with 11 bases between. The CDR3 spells CASSYWRQTYEQYF. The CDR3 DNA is TGTGCCAGCAGTTATTGGCGACAGACCTACGAGCAGTACTTC.

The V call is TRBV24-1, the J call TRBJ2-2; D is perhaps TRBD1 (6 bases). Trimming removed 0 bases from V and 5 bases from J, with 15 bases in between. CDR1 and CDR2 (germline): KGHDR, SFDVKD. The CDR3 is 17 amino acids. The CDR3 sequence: CATSDLRMGTPTGELFF. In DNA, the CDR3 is TGTGCCACCAGTGATTTGCGGATGGGGACACCAACCGGGGAGCTGTTTTTT.

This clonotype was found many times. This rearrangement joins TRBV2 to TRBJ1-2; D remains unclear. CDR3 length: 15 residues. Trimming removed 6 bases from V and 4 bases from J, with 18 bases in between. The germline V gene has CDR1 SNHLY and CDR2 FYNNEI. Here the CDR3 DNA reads TGTGCCAGCAGCCCCCCGAACAGATCGACCTATGGCTACACCTTC. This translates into CASSPPNRSTYGYTF.